These T cell receptor beta chains were read from a single sample in a study of identical twins. One entry per CDR3 protein results from TCRdb running MiXCR on the 5' RACE reads. The data show roughly 470,000 distinct CDR3 sequences, around 15% seen once. This sample also belongs to another study, concerning yellow fever vaccine responses in identical twins.

Sequencing was done on a sample of CD4+ T cells sorted from blood. These receptors were taken from a woman under 30 in good health. Each CDR3 is given with its conserved first and last residue. D genes are given only for firm matches. Expanded clones are given a class, and other clones once, few, many or no size at all.

>TRBD2|NA|TRBJ2-3|19|TRBV4-1
CASSQDPLAGGSLADTQYF
TGCGCCAGCAGCCAAGATCCCCTAGCGGGGGGGAGTTTGGCAGATACGCAGTATTTT
>NA|NA|TRBJ2-5|16|TRBV14
CASSQHPGTAPETQYF
TGTGCCAGCAGCCAACACCCTGGGACCGCGCCGGAGACCCAGTACTTC
>NA|many|TRBJ2-1|15|TRBV4-3
CASSQGEFYYNEQFF
TGCGCCAGCAGCCAAGGGGAATTCTATTACAATGAGCAGTTCTTC
>TRBD1|NA|TRBJ2-1|15|TRBV7-2
CASSLRTGVDNEQFF
TGTGCCAGCAGCCTCCGGACAGGGGTCGACAATGAGCAGTTCTTC
>TRBD2|few|TRBJ2-7|15|TRBV4-3
CASSLLRGSEYEQYF
TGCGCCAGCAGCCTTCTACGCGGGAGTGAGTACGAGCAGTACTTC
>TRBD1|few|TRBJ2-7|15|TRBV14
CASSSLTGGTYEQYF
TGTGCCAGCAGCTCGTTAACAGGGGGCACTTACGAGCAGTACTTC
>TRBD1|NA|TRBJ2-7|16|TRBV2
CASSSPHRDRTYEQYF
TGTGCCAGCAGCTCCCCCCACAGGGACAGGACATACGAGCAGTACTTC
>NA|few|TRBJ2-1|17|TRBV7-2
CASSQIRGLRGHNEQFF
TGTGCCAGCAGCCAAATTCGTGGTTTGCGGGGCCACAATGAGCAGTTCTTC
>NA|few|TRBJ2-1|13|TRBV12-3/TRBV12-4
CASSFNERGEQFF
TGTGCCAGCAGTTTTAACGAACGGGGTGAGCAGTTCTTC
>TRBD2|few|TRBJ2-1|17|TRBV6-5
CASSYSGLAGGPDEQFF
TGTGCCAGCAGTTACTCGGGACTAGCGGGAGGGCCGGACGAGCAGTTCTTC
>NA|few|TRBJ2-7|14|TRBV28
CASSPQTGLGEQYF
TGTGCCAGCAGTCCACAAACAGGGTTGGGCGAGCAGTACTTC
>NA|NA|TRBJ2-1|13|TRBV7-2
CASSSRQRAGQFF
TGTGCCAGCAGCTCCCGCCAGCGGGCCGGGCAGTTCTTC
>NA|NA|TRBJ2-7|12|TRBV18
CASSADPYEQYF
TGTGCCAGCTCAGCGGACCCCTACGAGCAGTACTTC
>TRBD1|many|TRBJ1-1|12|TRBV12-3/TRBV12-4
CASSFTGAEAFF
TGTGCCAGCAGTTTTACAGGGGCGGAAGCTTTCTTT
>TRBD1|few|TRBJ1-1|14|TRBV5-1
CASSHDRTGTEAFF
TGCGCCAGCAGCCATGACCGGACAGGGACTGAAGCTTTCTTT
>NA|NA|TRBJ2-2|13|TRBV12-3/TRBV12-4
CAGSYGGTGELFF
TGTGCCGGCAGCTACGGGGGCACCGGGGAGCTGTTTTTT
>NA|many|TRBJ2-5|12|TRBV12-3/TRBV12-4
CASKFTGWTQYF
TGTGCCAGCAAATTCACTGGGTGGACCCAGTACTTC
>NA|NA|TRBJ2-5|18|TRBV3-1
CASSQAAPTEEYQETQYF
TGTGCCAGCAGCCAAGCCGCCCCGACCGAAGAGTACCAAGAGACCCAGTACTTC
>TRBD2|few|TRBJ2-1|13|TRBV6-1
CASRDYQFYEQFF
TGTGCCAGCCGGGACTACCAGTTTTATGAGCAGTTCTTC
>NA|many|TRBJ2-7|13|TRBV5-1
CASSFKGIYEQYF
TGCGCCAGCAGCTTTAAGGGAATCTACGAGCAGTACTTC
>TRBD1|few|TRBJ1-6|16|TRBV3-1
CASSQADRGLYSPLHF
TGTGCCAGCAGCCAGGCGGACAGGGGCCTTTATTCACCCCTCCACTTT
>NA|NA|TRBJ2-5|15|TRBV5-1
CASSSVDSPGETQYF
TGCGCCAGCAGCTCCGTTGACAGCCCGGGCGAGACCCAGTACTTC
>NA|many|TRBJ2-7|16|TRBV2
CASSELGQPSSYEQYF
TGTGCCAGCAGTGAGTTAGGACAGCCTTCCTCCTACGAGCAGTACTTC
>TRBD1|NA|TRBJ2-5|14|TRBV7-9
CASRHRDRGETQYF
TGTGCCAGCAGGCATCGGGACAGGGGAGAGACCCAGTACTTC
>NA|NA|TRBJ2-1|13|TRBV19
CASSIIPATEQFF
TGTGCCAGTAGTATCATCCCCGCAACCGAGCAGTTCTTC
>NA|few|TRBJ2-1|11|TRBV5-5
CASSFAAAQFF
TGTGCCAGCAGCTTTGCAGCCGCGCAGTTCTTC
>NA|once|TRBJ2-2|16|TRBV7-6
CASSLSPGAVTGELFF
TGTGCCAGCAGCTTATCGCCGGGGGCGGTCACCGGGGAGCTGTTTTTT
>TRBD2|NA|TRBJ2-5|15|TRBV6-1
CASSQLLTSTKTQYF
TGTGCCAGCAGTCAACTTCTGACTAGCACAAAGACCCAGTACTTC
>NA|NA|TRBJ1-6|11|TRBV30
CAWNQGSPLHF
TGTGCCTGGAATCAGGGGTCACCCCTCCACTTT
>NA|NA|TRBJ2-1|13|TRBV7-7
CASSLGPGNQQFF
TGTGCTAGCAGCTTAGGACCGGGGAATCAGCAGTTCTTC
>TRBD1|few|TRBJ2-1|15|TRBV19
CASSANRGLGDEQFF
TGTGCCAGTAGTGCCAACAGGGGGCTAGGTGATGAGCAGTTCTTC
>NA|NA|TRBJ2-3|14|TRBV29-1
CSVVEDSGRDTQYF
TGCAGCGTTGTCGAGGATAGCGGTAGAGATACGCAGTATTTT
>TRBD1|NA|TRBJ2-1|15|TRBV6-2/TRBV6-3
CASSYEGQARPEQFF
TGTGCCAGCAGTTACGAGGGACAGGCCCGCCCTGAGCAGTTCTTC
>NA|NA|TRBJ2-7|13|TRBV18
CASSGGANYEQYF
TGTGCCAGCTCGGGCGGGGCGAACTACGAGCAGTACTTC
>NA|many|TRBJ1-3|14|TRBV5-1
CASSLDTPGNTIYF
TGCGCCAGCAGCTTGGACACCCCTGGAAACACCATATATTTT
>NA|many|TRBJ1-1|10|TRBV29-1
CSGSNTEAFF
TGCAGCGGGTCTAACACTGAAGCTTTCTTT
>NA|few|TRBJ2-7|13|TRBV12-3/TRBV12-4
CASRTGRRVEQYF
TGTGCCAGCAGGACAGGCCGTCGGGTCGAGCAGTACTTC
>TRBD2|NA|TRBJ2-1|17|TRBV10-1
CASSESGRGGPYNEQFF
TGCGCCAGCAGTGAGTCGGGACGGGGGGGCCCCTACAATGAGCAGTTCTTC
>TRBD2|many|TRBJ2-1|16|TRBV3-1
CASSQELAGVSNEQFF
TGTGCCAGCAGCCAGGAACTAGCGGGAGTTAGCAATGAGCAGTTCTTC
>TRBD1|many|TRBJ2-5|14|TRBV29-1
CSVDRQGRGETQYF
TGCAGCGTTGATCGACAGGGACGGGGAGAGACCCAGTACTTC
>TRBD2|few|TRBJ2-2|17|TRBV11-2
CASSLVGSSGGTGELFF
TGTGCCAGCAGCTTAGTTGGTTCTAGCGGGGGCACCGGGGAGCTGTTTTTT
>NA|many|TRBJ2-3|14|TRBV27
CASRVKPSTDTQYF
TGTGCCAGCAGAGTGAAGCCTAGCACAGATACGCAGTATTTT
>TRBD1|NA|TRBJ1-6|14|TRBV29-1
CSVAWTGLNSPLHF
TGCAGCGTAGCGTGGACAGGTCTAAATTCACCCCTCCACTTT
>TRBD1|many|TRBJ2-7|16|TRBV11-2
CASSSAPDRGLGEQYF
TGTGCCAGCAGCTCAGCGCCCGACAGGGGGTTAGGCGAGCAGTACTTC
>NA|NA|TRBJ1-6|15|TRBV6-1
CASSPIEGLNSPLHF
TGTGCCAGCAGCCCAATTGAGGGGCTCAATTCACCCCTCCACTTT